The T cell receptor beta chain described here comes from a study of yellow fever vaccine responses in identical twins. Findings and caveats of the study: After vaccination, twins' T cell response reportedly seemed partly convergent, partly personalized.

V trimming: 4 bases; J trimming: 7 bases; junction bases outside the gene matches: 5. Germline assignment: CDR1 DFQATT and CDR2 SNEGSKA (reference sequence). CDR3 length: 12 residues. As for this clonotype: The antigen remains undetermined.

TCRdb ran MiXCR on the RT-PCR reads and lists one entry per CDR3 protein. The sample comprises some 15,000 distinct CDR3 sequences, roughly 85% of which are singletons, and about 1.7% rests with the top ten. The V gene is TRBV20-1, the J gene TRBJ1-2; TRBD1 matches 8 bases. Sequenced material: T cells from blood (PBMCs), unsorted or a sorted subset (not recorded which), taken before or after yellow fever vaccination (not recorded which). The receptor comes from a young woman who received the yellow fever vaccine. The CDR3 region is CSANDRGAGYTF. The CDR3 bases are TGCAGTGCTAACGACAGGGGCGCTGGCTACACCTTC.